This TCR beta chain was observed in a study of T-cell reconstitution after alpha-beta-depleted transplantation in children. Preparation of the TCRbeta library was carried out with unique molecular identifiers. TCRdb ran MiXCR on the PCR reads and lists one entry per CDR3 protein. The sample consists of around 580,000 distinct CDR3 sequences, 20% to 30% of them appearing once. Germline CDR1 is SGHRS and CDR2 is YFSETQ. The CDR3 extends over 16 amino acids. With 1 base clipped from V and 6 bases from J, the junction kept 6 bases outside the gene matches. The TCR sequence derives from a boy younger than two with Wiskott-Aldrich syndrome, due to receive a stem cell transplant. The specimen comprised PBMCs, sampled before TCRalphabeta/CD19-depleted stem cell transplant. This chain joins TRBV5-1 and TRBJ2-2; TRBD2 matches at 10 bases. CDR3 in amino acids: CASSLLNSGRAGELFF. The CDR3 DNA is TGCGCCAGCAGCTTGTTAAACAGCGGGAGGGCCGGGGAGCTGTTTTTT. Together with reference TRBV5-1 and TRBJ2-2, the CDR3 gives the full variable domain: KAGVTQTPRYLIKTRGQQVTLSCSPISGHRSVSWYQQTPGQGLQFLFEYFSETQRNKGNFPGRFSGRQFSNSRSEMNVSTLELGDSALYLCASSLLNSGRAGELFFGEGSRLTVL.